This T cell receptor (beta chain) was profiled in a study of early T cells in non-severe SARS-CoV-2 infection (dated by TCRdb to about 2021). About the full investigation: Because TCR sequencing relied on bulk RNA taken from unsorted whole blood, pairing of alpha and beta chains was not possible. What the work shows at the level of the full study, not this receptor alone: Matching against VDJdb was skewed toward anti-spike CD8 responses, likely underestimated virus-specific expansions, and missed private and CD4 specificities.

Preparation of the library involved 5' RACE. The sequencer was a NextSeq 500. To correct for sequencing error and PCR bias, the TCR library protocol tagged individual cDNA molecules with unique molecular identifiers. Sequencing covered both TCR alpha and beta chains, and within each sample the abundances of alpha and beta sequences were tightly co-correlated. On the authors' methods: Decombinator V4 was used to annotate TCR sequences for V gene, J gene and CDR3. Expanded TCRs were defined as changing significantly between any two time points under a Poisson model with p below 0.0001. TCR abundances were normalised to the total number of TCRs sequenced per sample and expressed as counts per million. VDJdb, accessed on 1 November 2021, was searched for TCRs annotated for CMV, EBV and SARS-CoV-2, and TCRs annotated for more than one antigen were excluded. The public reads were quality trimmed at Q25 with fastp and then assembled into clones with MiXCR by TCRdb, keeping productive beta chains. Under each unique CDR3 protein, matching rows form one entry showing the most common genes and DNA. TCRdb's processing, not the authors', yielded these V and J calls. Within this sample are almost 85,000 distinct CDR3 sequences, with 9.5% to 13% of them counted one time only. Over 2% of the sample rests with the top ten.

Concerning this clonotype itself: Its target antigen remains unknown. No much larger clone exists at a distance of one base, and base qualities are not known.

Set within a cohort of healthcare workers in London, UK, this nested case-control study involved weekly PCR testing of nasopharyngeal swabs along with blood sampling. Healthcare workers were recruited between 23 and 31 March 2020, during the week of the UK lockdown, and were followed weekly for up to about 16 weeks. Specimen: whole blood. The clonotype originates from an adult who was a healthcare worker with PCR-confirmed SARS-CoV-2 infection or an uninfected control (not recorded which).

The nucleotides read TGTGCCAGCAGTACCCGCCTTATCGGTCTAAAGGGGCATGGCTACACCTTC. Its protein is CASSTRLIGLKGHGYTF. The V and J genes are TRBV27 and TRBJ1-2, with a weak D call of TRBD1 (5 bases match). Between the V and J ends, shortened by 5 bases and 6 bases respectively, the junction contains 25 bases. Inclusive of the bounding cysteine and phenylalanine, the CDR3 is 17 residues long. Of the read, only the CDR3 DNA is kept; its 51 bases are in frame from base 1. Taken from the germline V gene (reference sequence), the CDR1 and CDR2 loops are MNHEY and SMNVEV.